This entry lists 27 T cell receptor beta chains sequenced from one sample in a study of T cell changes during pregnancy in multiple sclerosis (dated by TCRdb to the late 2010s). Receptor libraries were prepared by the immunoSEQ multiplex PCR assay. The table comes from immuneACCESS by way of TCRdb, which keeps in-frame sequences with V and J called. Part of the clones is missing from these tables; in studies checked, under half for an unresolved V gene and the rest for unknown reasons. A total of approximately 40,000 clones appear in this sample, approximately 90% of them only once. The ten largest clones add up to roughly 0.52% of the sample. The sample was CD4+ T cells from peripheral blood mononuclear cells, taken before pregnancy. Source of these receptors: a female donor with multiple sclerosis, enrolled in a pregnancy study.

This chain links TRBV29-1 with TRBJ2-3, with TRBD2 identical over 12 bases. V shed 5 bases and J 3 bases; nucleotides not matched to a gene: 6. Germline CDR1 is SQVTM and CDR2 is ANQGSEA. CDR3 length equals 15 residues. CDR3: CSVPPTSGGTDTQYF. CDR3 in DNA: TGCAGCGTTCCTCCGACTAGCGGGGGTACAGATACGCAGTATTTT.

The chain recombines TRBV6-1 with TRBJ1-1, with D possibly matching TRBD1 (5 bases). CDR1 and CDR2 from the germline V gene are MNHNS and SASEGT. V was trimmed by 8 bases and J by 1 base, leaving 14 bases between them. This CDR3 has 14 residues. The CDR3 is CASGRGRANTEAFF. The DNA for the CDR3 is TGTGCCAGCGGACGGGGGAGGGCGAACACTGAAGCTTTCTTT.

V gene TRBV10-2 combines with J gene TRBJ1-6, with D tentatively TRBD1 (5 bases). V lost 2 bases and J lost 14, with 19 bases in between. The CDR3 runs to 15 residues. CDR1 WSHSY and CDR2 SAAADI come from the germline V gene. For the CDR3, the DNA is TGCGCCAGCAGTGAGAATCGTCGGCGGGGCCCCACCCTCCACTTT. Translated, it gives CASSENRRRGPTLHF.

A few counts support this clone. This chain links TRBV7-9 with TRBJ2-6, with 7 bases fitting TRBD1. After removal of 5 bases from V and 3 bases from J, the junction contained 4 bases not matched to a gene. The length of the CDR3 is 15 residues. Germline values: CDR1 SEHNR, CDR2 FQNEAQ (reference sequence). The CDR3 region has the DNA TGTGCCAGCAGCCATACAGGGGTTGGGGCCAACGTCCTGACTTTC. It encodes CASSHTGVGANVLTF. Combining the CDR3 with reference TRBV7-9 and TRBJ2-6 gives the whole variable domain DTGVSQNPRHKITKRGQNVTFRCDPISEHNRLYWYRQTLGQGPEFLTYFQNEAQLEKSRLLSDRFSAERPKGSFSTLEIQRTEQGDSAMYLCASSHTGVGANVLTFGAGSRLTVL.

This clone was picked up one time. The chain uses TRBV7-2 and TRBJ1-6, with TRBD1 as a possible D gene (5 bases). Per germline, CDR1 SGHTA and CDR2 FQGNSA. Trimming removed 0 bases from V and 10 bases from J, with 16 bases in between. The CDR3 spans 16 residues. The CDR3 region is CASSLAGQLSESPLHF. CDR3 nucleotide sequence: TGTGCCAGCAGCTTAGCGGGGCAGCTCTCTGAGTCACCCCTCCACTTT.

CDR3 nucleotide sequence: TGTGCCAGCAGCTCCACGGGACAGGGGAACACTGAAGCTTTCTTT. Its protein product is CASSSTGQGNTEAFF. The V gene is TRBV5-4, the J gene TRBJ1-1; TRBD1 matches at 9 bases. The CDR3 extends over 15 amino acids. The junction had 4 bases not matched to a gene; V was cut back by 3 bases and J by 1 base. CDR1 SGHNT and CDR2 YYREEE come from the germline V gene (reference sequence).

V gene TRBV4-1 combines with J gene TRBJ1-1; 8 bases are shared with TRBD1. J lost 4 bases, V lost 3 bases, and 10 bases had no gene match. This CDR3 comprises 16 residues. Per germline, CDR1 MGHRA and CDR2 YSYEKL. The CDR3 is CASSHADRVHSTEAFF. The CDR3 bases are TGCGCCAGCAGCCATGCGGACAGGGTACATTCCACTGAAGCTTTCTTT.

About this clone: Other DNA sequences within the sample encode an identical CDR3. This sequence joins TRBV7-2 and TRBJ2-1; the D gene is possibly TRBD1 (5 bases). Per the germline V gene, CDR1 is SGHTA and CDR2 is FQGNSA. V lost 5 bases and J lost 0, with 11 bases in between. CDR3 length: 15 amino acids. The CDR3 sequence is CASSLGPSSYNEQFF. Here the CDR3 DNA reads TGTGCCAGCAGCCTGGGGCCCAGCTCCTACAATGAGCAGTTCTTC.

The chain combines TRBV4-3 with TRBJ2-3; 8 nucleotides line up with TRBD1. CDR1 is LGHNA, CDR2 YSLEER, per germline. The CDR3 has 18 amino acids. Trimming at V came to 0 bases and at J to 3 bases, leaving 11 bases not matched to a gene. The CDR3 DNA is TGCGCCAGCAGCCAAGACAGGAGGACAGGGCGAAATACAGATACGCAGTATTTT. This gives the protein CASSQDRRTGRNTDTQYF.

The chain has TRBV2 and TRBJ2-1; 12 bases agree with TRBD2. Losses at the gene ends were 2 bases for V and 0 bases for J; bases not matched to a gene: 5. Germline V CDR1 and CDR2: SNHLY, FYNNEI. This CDR3 has 18 amino acids. The CDR3 spells CASSELAGGSSSYNEQFF. The CDR3 DNA is TGTGCCAGCAGTGAACTAGCGGGGGGGTCGAGCTCCTACAATGAGCAGTTCTTC.

This clone appeared a single time. The V and J genes are TRBV5-1 and TRBJ2-5; maybe TRBD2 (5 bases). Trimming removed 0 bases from V and 5 bases from J, with 11 bases in between. Germline V lookup: CDR1 SGHRS, CDR2 YFSETQ. The CDR3 is 14 residues long. CDR3 coding DNA: TGCGCCAGCAGCTTGGGGGTACGAGGGGAGACCCAGTACTTC. It translates to CASSLGVRGETQYF. The full variable domain, rest sourced from reference TRBV5-1 and TRBJ2-5, is KAGVTQTPRYLIKTRGQQVTLSCSPISGHRSVSWYQQTPGQGLQFLFEYFSETQRNKGNFPGRFSGRQFSNSRSEMNVSTLELGDSALYLCASSLGVRGETQYFGPGTRLLVL.

V gene TRBV28 combines with J gene TRBJ2-7; a possible D gene is TRBD1 (6 bases). This CDR3 contains 14 residues. Germline values: CDR1 MDHEN, CDR2 SYDVKM. V lost 11 bases to trimming and J lost 0 bases, with 17 bases between them. The CDR3 nucleotides read TGTGCCGCAGCCCGTCAGGGGTACTCCTACGAGCAGTACTTC. Translation: CAAARQGYSYEQYF.

V usage is TRBV6-5 and J usage is TRBJ1-1, with TRBD1 as a possible D gene (6 bases). Between the trimmed V and J ends, which lost 0 bases and 7 bases, there was a span of 12 bases. Germline V gene sequence: CDR1 MNHEY, CDR2 SVGAGI. This CDR3 spans 14 amino acids. CDR3: CASSYSGPDSEAFF. The CDR3, as DNA: TGTGCCAGCAGTTACTCGGGGCCGGACAGTGAAGCTTTCTTT.

V and J are TRBV7-2 and TRBJ1-2; perhaps TRBD1 as D (5 bases). The CDR3 is 14 residues long. The germline V and J ends were trimmed by 5 bases and 4 bases, with 14 bases remaining between them. Per germline, CDR1 SGHTA and CDR2 FQGNSA. CDR3 loop: CASSAQAGLYGYTF. DNA for the CDR3: TGTGCCAGCAGCGCCCAAGCGGGGCTCTATGGCTACACCTTC. The entire variable domain, with the rest obtained from reference TRBV7-2 and TRBJ1-2, is as follows: GAGVSQSPSNKVTEKGKDVELRCDPISGHTALYWYRQSLGQGLEFLIYFQGNSAPDKSGLPSDRFSAERTGGSVSTLTIQRTQQEDSAVYLCASSAQAGLYGYTFGSGTRLTVV.

The chain combines TRBV14 with TRBJ1-4, with D unclear. This CDR3 is built from 16 residues. V was pared by 8 bases and J by 8 bases, with 24 bases between. Germline values: CDR1 SGHDN, CDR2 FVKESK. This CDR3 reads CASRKHSEIRLEKLFF. CDR3 coding DNA: TGTGCCAGCCGCAAACACTCGGAGATTCGGCTAGAAAAACTGTTTTTT.

This clone was detected only a few times. At one end the junction does not follow the germline gene, possibly because of a read error. The chain carries TRBV5-5 and TRBJ2-7; D uncertain. From germline, CDR1 is SGHKS and CDR2 YYEKEE (reference sequence). This CDR3 spans 9 amino acids. Here the CDR3 DNA reads TGTGCCAGCAGCCCCCCCTACGCCTTC. This codes for CASSPPYAF.

The J gene is TRBJ1-6, the V gene TRBV6-5; 9 nucleotides agree with TRBD1. The germline CDR1 and CDR2 sequences are MNHEY and SVGAGI. The CDR3 runs to 16 residues. Trimming took 2 bases from V and 7 from J; bases not matched to a gene: 6. For the CDR3, the DNA is TGTGCCAGCAGTTACGCCGGGACAGGGCGGAATTCACCCCTCCACTTT. Residues: CASSYAGTGRNSPLHF.

The rearrangement links TRBV5-1 to TRBJ1-1, with 7 nucleotides matching TRBD1. This CDR3 has 19 residues. The trim removed 4 bases at V and 1 base at J, leaving 19 bases unmatched. Germline V gene lookup returns CDR1 SGHRS and CDR2 YFSETQ. CDR3 sequence reads: CASSRVAQDRAPENTEAFF. CDR3 in DNA: TGCGCCAGCAGCCGAGTTGCCCAAGACAGGGCCCCAGAGAACACTGAAGCTTTCTTT.

V gene TRBV4-3 combines with J gene TRBJ1-6; TRBD1 agrees at 7 bases. The CDR3 consists of 16 residues. Germline V lookup: CDR1 LGHNA, CDR2 YSLEER. V was pared by 1 base and J by 7 bases, with 7 bases of the junction left unmatched. The CDR3 coding sequence is TGCGCCAGCAGCCAAGCACAGGGGTCGGGGAATTCACCCCTCCACTTT. This gives the protein CASSQAQGSGNSPLHF.

The chain combines TRBV1 with TRBJ1-2; the tabulated D call, TRBD1, remains unverified against the DNA. TRBV1 is assigned pseudogene status. The CDR3 sequence is 15 residues long. The CDR3 loop is CTSLPTGTSNYGYTF. CDR3 coding DNA: TGCACCAGCCTCCCAACCGGGACATCTAACTATGGCTACACCTTC.

V and J are TRBV5-1 and TRBJ2-5; TRBD2 aligns across 9 bases. The CDR3 totals 14 residues. Germline CDR1 SGHRS, CDR2 YFSETQ. V dropped 4 bases and J dropped 4; count of bases not matched to a gene: 5. In nucleotides, the CDR3 is TGCGCCAGCAGCCCGAGCGGGGGGAGAGAGACCCAGTACTTC. As protein: CASSPSGGRETQYF.

V gene TRBV5-1 combines with J gene TRBJ2-3; 8 bases line up with TRBD1. There are 15 residues in the CDR3. Germline V lookup: CDR1 SGHRS, CDR2 YFSETQ. The trim removed 5 bases at V and 0 bases at J, leaving 5 bases unmatched. CDR3 loop: CASRPDRGSTDTQYF. CDR3 nucleotides: TGCGCCAGCAGACCTGACAGGGGTAGCACAGATACGCAGTATTTT.

The chain employs TRBV29-1 and TRBJ2-3; D might be TRBD2 (6 bases). The CDR3 runs 16 residues. Germline CDR1 reads SQVTM; CDR2 reads ANQGSEA. Trimming stripped 3 bases from V and 0 bases from J, with 16 bases between. The CDR3 bases are TGCAGCGTTGAGGGCGGGCGGGGCCTTAGCACAGATACGCAGTATTTT. Amino acids: CSVEGGRGLSTDTQYF.

This chain links TRBV2 with TRBJ1-2; TRBD1 matches at 7 bases. V gave up 6 bases and J gave up 7 bases; unmatched junction bases: 17. The germline V gene encodes CDR1 SNHLY and CDR2 FYNNEI. This CDR3 region has 16 residues. The CDR3 reads CASRTGDRDNYGGYTF. Written as DNA, the CDR3 is TGTGCCAGCAGGACGGGAGACAGGGATAACTATGGTGGCTACACCTTC.

The chain recombines TRBV9 with TRBJ2-7; the match to TRBD2 covers 12 bases. The CDR3 is made up of 15 amino acids. V shed 3 bases and J 4 bases; nucleotides not matched to a gene: 5. Per the germline V gene, CDR1 is SGDLS and CDR2 is YYNGEE. The CDR3 region has the DNA TGTGCCAGCAGCGCCTCCGGGACTAGCGGGTACGAGCAGTACTTC. Protein: CASSASGTSGYEQYF. The full variable domain, with the rest looked up from reference TRBV9 and TRBJ2-7, is DSGVTQTPKHLITATGQRVTLRCSPRSGDLSVYWYQQSLDQGLQFLIQYYNGEERAKGNILERFSAQQFPDLHSELNLSSLELGDSALYFCASSASGTSGYEQYFGPGTRLTVT.

The genes are TRBV7-3 and TRBJ2-7, with 8 bases matching TRBD1. The CDR3 sequence is 15 residues long. The V segment lost 2 bases and the J segment 2 bases; nucleotides outside the gene matches: 5. The germline V gene has CDR1 SGHTA and CDR2 FQGTGA. The CDR3 reads CASSLLPGQAYEQYF. CDR3 in DNA: TGTGCCAGCAGCTTACTCCCGGGACAGGCCTACGAGCAGTACTTC.

This chain joins TRBV5-4 and TRBJ2-3, with a tentative D call TRBD2 (5 bases). Germline CDR1 reads SGHNT; CDR2 reads YYREEE (reference sequence). This CDR3 spans 15 amino acids. V shed 0 bases and J shed 2 bases, with 10 bases lying between them. This CDR3 is CASSLGGPHTDTQYF. CDR3 nucleotides: TGTGCCAGCAGCTTGGGAGGGCCCCACACAGATACGCAGTATTTT.